These T cell receptor beta chains were read from a single sample in a study of control samples from healthy donors and cancer patients. Assay: immunoSEQ multiplex PCR; the TCRdb copy retains only in-frame clones and omits some. The profile shows 180,000 or so clones, roughly 91% of them singletons. Sequencing was performed on blood. The receptors stem from a woman aged 25 to 39 in good health. Each CDR3 is given with its conserved first and last residue. Fields, in order: D gene, V gene, J gene, clone size, CDR3 DNA, CDR3 protein. A D gene is named only where the DNA matches it firmly. Only part of the rows carry a size: once, few, many, or a class if the clone is expanded.

d_call: TRBD2; v_call: TRBV6-2/TRBV6-3; j_call: TRBJ2-5; clone_size: .; cdr3_nt: TGTGCCAGCAGTTACTCGGGAGGGCAAGAGACCCAGTACTTC; cdr3_aa: CASSYSGGQETQYF
d_call: .; v_call: TRBV2; j_call: TRBJ1-1; clone_size: .; cdr3_nt: TGTGCCAGCAATAGAATGAACACTGAAGCTTTCTTT; cdr3_aa: CASNRMNTEAFF
d_call: TRBD2; v_call: TRBV6-5; j_call: TRBJ2-5; clone_size: .; cdr3_nt: TGTGCCAGCACCCTACTAGCGGGGGGTCAAGAGACCCAGTACTTC; cdr3_aa: CASTLLAGGQETQYF
d_call: TRBD2; v_call: TRBV18; j_call: TRBJ2-3; clone_size: .; cdr3_nt: TGTGCCAGCTCACCAATCGGGACTAGCGACACAGATACGCAGTATTTT; cdr3_aa: CASSPIGTSDTDTQYF
d_call: TRBD1; v_call: TRBV19; j_call: TRBJ2-3; clone_size: .; cdr3_nt: TGTGCCAGTAGTATCGACAGGGCAACCACAGATACGCAGTATTTT; cdr3_aa: CASSIDRATTDTQYF
d_call: TRBD2; v_call: TRBV19; j_call: TRBJ2-5; clone_size: .; cdr3_nt: TGTGCCAGTAGTAGACTAGCGGGAGGGAAAACGGGCGAGACCCAGTACTTC; cdr3_aa: CASSRLAGGKTGETQYF
d_call: TRBD2; v_call: TRBV13; j_call: TRBJ2-1; clone_size: few; cdr3_nt: TGTGCCAGCAGCCGGTGGAGCGGGAGTGAGGATGAGCAGTTCTTC; cdr3_aa: CASSRWSGSEDEQFF
d_call: .; v_call: TRBV21-1; j_call: TRBJ1-1; clone_size: .; cdr3_nt: TGTGCCAGCAGCAAGTGCAGCAGGAACACACTGAACACTGAAGCTTTCTTT; cdr3_aa: CASSKCSRNTLNTEAFF
d_call: TRBD2; v_call: TRBV18; j_call: TRBJ2-1; clone_size: .; cdr3_nt: TGTGCCAGCTCACCACCGGGACTAGCGGGAATTAGCTCCTACAATGAGCAGTTCTTC; cdr3_aa: CASSPPGLAGISSYNEQFF
d_call: TRBD1; v_call: TRBV18; j_call: TRBJ1-1; clone_size: .; cdr3_nt: TGTGCCAGCTCACCGGGACAGGAAAACACTGAAGCTTTCTTT; cdr3_aa: CASSPGQENTEAFF
d_call: .; v_call: TRBV15; j_call: TRBJ1-5; clone_size: .; cdr3_nt: TGTGCCACCAGCATACGAAGCAATCAGCCCCAGCATTTT; cdr3_aa: CATSIRSNQPQHF
d_call: TRBD2; v_call: TRBV9; j_call: TRBJ2-7; clone_size: .; cdr3_nt: TGTGCCAGCAGCGTAGAGGGAGGGTCCTACGAGCAGTACTTC; cdr3_aa: CASSVEGGSYEQYF
d_call: .; v_call: TRBV6-4; j_call: TRBJ2-3; clone_size: .; cdr3_nt: TGTGCCAGCAGTGAACTCCCCGGCACAGATACGCAGTATTTT; cdr3_aa: CASSELPGTDTQYF
d_call: TRBD1; v_call: TRBV5-4; j_call: TRBJ2-5; clone_size: .; cdr3_nt: TGTGCCAGCAGGCCCCGAGGACAGGGCCAAGAGACCCAGTACTTC; cdr3_aa: CASRPRGQGQETQYF
d_call: .; v_call: TRBV7-8; j_call: TRBJ1-4; clone_size: once; cdr3_nt: TGTGCCAGCAGCTTCCCGGGGGCTTGGGAAAAACTGTTTTTT; cdr3_aa: CASSFPGAWEKLFF
d_call: TRBD2; v_call: TRBV5-1; j_call: TRBJ2-3; clone_size: .; cdr3_nt: TGCGCCAGCAGCTTCCGGACTAGCGGCAGCACAGATACGCAGTATTTT; cdr3_aa: CASSFRTSGSTDTQYF
d_call: .; v_call: TRBV25-1; j_call: TRBJ1-2; clone_size: .; cdr3_nt: TGTGCCAGCAGCCGACAGAACTATGGCTACACCTTC; cdr3_aa: CASSRQNYGYTF
d_call: TRBD1; v_call: TRBV3-1/TRBV3-2; j_call: TRBJ1-4; clone_size: once; cdr3_nt: TGTGCCAGCAGCCAAGTCGCAGGGGGCGCCGCTAATGAAAAACTGTTTTTT; cdr3_aa: CASSQVAGGAANEKLFF
d_call: TRBD1; v_call: TRBV10-3; j_call: TRBJ1-2; clone_size: .; cdr3_nt: TGTGCCATCAAAATGGACAGGGGGAATGGCTACACCTTC; cdr3_aa: CAIKMDRGNGYTF
d_call: TRBD1; v_call: TRBV6-5; j_call: TRBJ1-2; clone_size: .; cdr3_nt: TGTGCCAGCCTCCAGGGGGCGGACTATGGCTACACCTTC; cdr3_aa: CASLQGADYGYTF
d_call: .; v_call: TRBV6-6; j_call: TRBJ1-2; clone_size: .; cdr3_nt: TGTGCCAGCAGTTACTCCGGGAATAACTATGGCTACACCTTC; cdr3_aa: CASSYSGNNYGYTF
d_call: .; v_call: TRBV12-5; j_call: TRBJ1-5; clone_size: once; cdr3_nt: TGTGCTAGTGGTTTGGGGGGGGTTCAGCCCCAGCATTTT; cdr3_aa: CASGLGGVQPQHF
d_call: .; v_call: TRBV27; j_call: TRBJ1-3; clone_size: .; cdr3_nt: TGTGCCAGCAGTTTATCTACTGCTGGAAACACCATATATTTT; cdr3_aa: CASSLSTAGNTIYF
d_call: .; v_call: TRBV27; j_call: TRBJ2-7; clone_size: .; cdr3_nt: TGTGCCAGCAGTTTAGACGGGGGCGTCGAGCAGTACTTC; cdr3_aa: CASSLDGGVEQYF
d_call: TRBD1; v_call: TRBV11-2; j_call: TRBJ1-4; clone_size: .; cdr3_nt: TGTGCCAGCAGCTCCACAGGGGTAACTAATGAAAAACTGTTTTTT; cdr3_aa: CASSSTGVTNEKLFF
d_call: .; v_call: TRBV9; j_call: TRBJ1-1; clone_size: .; cdr3_nt: TGTGCCAGCAGCGTAGTCCCGGGGGCGAACACTGAAGCTTTCTTT; cdr3_aa: CASSVVPGANTEAFF
d_call: TRBD2; v_call: TRBV5-1; j_call: TRBJ2-7; clone_size: .; cdr3_nt: TGCGCCAGCAGCTTGGCCGGGACTAGGGTCGAGCAGTACTTC; cdr3_aa: CASSLAGTRVEQYF
d_call: TRBD2; v_call: TRBV5-4; j_call: TRBJ2-1; clone_size: once; cdr3_nt: TGTGCCAGCAGCGATTCTAGCGGGCCCTACAATGAGCAGTTCTTC; cdr3_aa: CASSDSSGPYNEQFF
d_call: .; v_call: TRBV11-2; j_call: TRBJ2-4; clone_size: .; cdr3_nt: TGTGCCAGCAGCTTAGTTCGGGATGGCAAAAACATTCAGTACTTC; cdr3_aa: CASSLVRDGKNIQYF
d_call: TRBD1; v_call: TRBV27; j_call: TRBJ1-1; clone_size: .; cdr3_nt: TGTGCCAGCAGTTGGACAGGGGATAACACTGAAGCTTTCTTT; cdr3_aa: CASSWTGDNTEAFF
d_call: TRBD1; v_call: TRBV11-2; j_call: TRBJ2-7; clone_size: .; cdr3_nt: TGTGCCAGCAGCTTATTGGGGAGACAGGGCGGCTACGAGCAGTACTTC; cdr3_aa: CASSLLGRQGGYEQYF
d_call: .; v_call: TRBV6-5; j_call: TRBJ1-3; clone_size: medium-sized; cdr3_nt: TGTGCCAGCATCCGCCAGGCGGGCGGAAACACCATATATTTT; cdr3_aa: CASIRQAGGNTIYF
d_call: .; v_call: TRBV4-2; j_call: TRBJ1-2; clone_size: .; cdr3_nt: TGTGCCAGCAGCCCGGACCGGGACTCCGGCTACACCTTC; cdr3_aa: CASSPDRDSGYTF
d_call: .; v_call: TRBV28; j_call: TRBJ2-3; clone_size: once; cdr3_nt: TGTGCCAGCAGTTTAGCCGGATCTAGCACAGATACGCAGTATTTT; cdr3_aa: CASSLAGSSTDTQYF
d_call: TRBD2; v_call: TRBV6-5; j_call: TRBJ2-5; clone_size: .; cdr3_nt: TGTGCCAGCAGCGGACTAGCGGGGTACCAAGAGACCCAGTACTTC; cdr3_aa: CASSGLAGYQETQYF
d_call: TRBD1; v_call: TRBV29-1; j_call: TRBJ2-7; clone_size: .; cdr3_nt: TGCAGCGCTGGGACAGGGGGTGTCGAGCAGTACTTC; cdr3_aa: CSAGTGGVEQYF
d_call: TRBD1; v_call: TRBV12-5; j_call: TRBJ1-1; clone_size: .; cdr3_nt: TGTGCTAGTGGTGGGACAGGGAGGACTGAAGCTTTCTTT; cdr3_aa: CASGGTGRTEAFF
d_call: .; v_call: TRBV10-1; j_call: TRBJ2-7; clone_size: .; cdr3_nt: TGCGCCAGCAGTGAGTCGAAGGTGGTGGGGGGCGCGGGCTCCTACGAGCAGTACTTC; cdr3_aa: CASSESKVVGGAGSYEQYF
d_call: .; v_call: TRBV11-3; j_call: TRBJ1-1; clone_size: .; cdr3_nt: TGTGCCAGCAGCTTAGAGGGTACCGCGGCGACTGTCTCAGCTTTCTTT; cdr3_aa: CASSLEGTAATVSAFF
d_call: .; v_call: TRBV29-1; j_call: TRBJ1-1; clone_size: .; cdr3_nt: TGCAGCGTTGTAGGCACTGAAGCTTTCTTT; cdr3_aa: CSVVGTEAFF
d_call: TRBD2; v_call: TRBV29-1; j_call: TRBJ2-7; clone_size: .; cdr3_nt: TGCAGCGTAACGGGACTAGCGGGGGGAGAGCAGTACTTC; cdr3_aa: CSVTGLAGGEQYF
d_call: .; v_call: TRBV19; j_call: TRBJ2-1; clone_size: .; cdr3_nt: TGTGCCAGTAGTGAAGGGTCGGGCAATGAGCAGTTCTTC; cdr3_aa: CASSEGSGNEQFF
d_call: .; v_call: TRBV19; j_call: TRBJ2-1; clone_size: .; cdr3_nt: TGTGCCAGTAGTATAAGCAAATACAATGAGCAGTTCTTC; cdr3_aa: CASSISKYNEQFF
d_call: .; v_call: TRBV6-5; j_call: TRBJ2-1; clone_size: .; cdr3_nt: TGTGCCAGCAGAGGGGGGAGCTCCTACAATGAGCAGTTCTTC; cdr3_aa: CASRGGSSYNEQFF
d_call: .; v_call: TRBV4-2; j_call: TRBJ2-2; clone_size: .; cdr3_nt: TGTGCCAGCAGCCAAGAAGGGAGGGGGGTAGCGAACACCGGGGAGCTGTTTTTT; cdr3_aa: CASSQEGRGVANTGELFF
d_call: .; v_call: TRBV7-3; j_call: TRBJ2-7; clone_size: .; cdr3_nt: TGTGCCAGCAGCTTAGTCACGAGCTCCTACGAGCAGTACTTC; cdr3_aa: CASSLVTSSYEQYF
d_call: .; v_call: TRBV7-2; j_call: TRBJ2-7; clone_size: .; cdr3_nt: TGTGCCAGCAGCTTAGGGGCCCCGACCTACGAGCAGTACTTC; cdr3_aa: CASSLGAPTYEQYF
d_call: .; v_call: TRBV6-1; j_call: TRBJ1-1; clone_size: .; cdr3_nt: TGTGCCAGCAGTGAAGCACAGGGTTTGGGGAACACTGAAGCTTTCTTT; cdr3_aa: CASSEAQGLGNTEAFF
d_call: .; v_call: TRBV6-5; j_call: TRBJ1-2; clone_size: .; cdr3_nt: TGTGCCAGCCAGGGCAGGGTTCACTATGGCTACACCTTC; cdr3_aa: CASQGRVHYGYTF
d_call: TRBD1; v_call: TRBV7-2; j_call: TRBJ2-4; clone_size: .; cdr3_nt: TGTGCCAGCAGCTTAAGGGACAGGGGAACCAAAAACATTCAGTACTTC; cdr3_aa: CASSLRDRGTKNIQYF
d_call: TRBD2; v_call: TRBV16; j_call: TRBJ2-7; clone_size: .; cdr3_nt: TGTGCCAGCAGCCAATCGGGGATTAGCGGGAGGGGATACGAGCAGTACTTC; cdr3_aa: CASSQSGISGRGYEQYF
d_call: .; v_call: TRBV14; j_call: TRBJ2-5; clone_size: .; cdr3_nt: TGTGCCAGCAGCCAAGAACTCAGGGGAGAGACCCAGTACTTC; cdr3_aa: CASSQELRGETQYF
d_call: TRBD1; v_call: TRBV9; j_call: TRBJ2-7; clone_size: .; cdr3_nt: TGTGCCAGCAGCGTACGCGCGGGGACAGGGGTGCACGAGCAGTACTTC; cdr3_aa: CASSVRAGTGVHEQYF
d_call: .; v_call: TRBV25-1; j_call: TRBJ1-3; clone_size: .; cdr3_nt: TGTGCCAGCAGTGCCCGGACGGCCTCTGGAAACACCATATATTTT; cdr3_aa: CASSARTASGNTIYF
d_call: TRBD1; v_call: TRBV29-1; j_call: TRBJ1-1; clone_size: .; cdr3_nt: TGCAGCTCGCGACAGGGGAACACTGAAGCTTTCTTT; cdr3_aa: CSSRQGNTEAFF
d_call: .; v_call: TRBV28; j_call: TRBJ2-1; clone_size: .; cdr3_nt: TGTGCCAGCACAGGGCGATACAATGAGCAGTTCTTC; cdr3_aa: CASTGRYNEQFF
d_call: TRBD2; v_call: TRBV6-2/TRBV6-3; j_call: TRBJ2-3; clone_size: .; cdr3_nt: TGTGCCAGCAGTTACTCGACTAGCGTCGGAGATACGCAGTATTTT; cdr3_aa: CASSYSTSVGDTQYF
d_call: .; v_call: TRBV7-9; j_call: TRBJ1-1; clone_size: .; cdr3_nt: TGTGCCAGCAGCTTAGTCTCTGAAGGTACCGCTTTCTTT; cdr3_aa: CASSLVSEGTAFF
d_call: .; v_call: TRBV19; j_call: TRBJ2-1; clone_size: .; cdr3_nt: TGTGCCAGTAGTATCGGTCCCCAGAACAATGAGCAGTTCTTC; cdr3_aa: CASSIGPQNNEQFF